The present entry profiles one T cell receptor (beta chain) with its context. 60 Vbeta and 13 Jbeta primers were used in PCR. Per the authors' pipeline: A later analysis tallied 75 million to 80 million unique TCR beta chains, 10 million to 12 million of them shared. The method was immunoSEQ multiplex PCR; TCRdb's version includes in-frame clones alone and lacks a portion of them. Clonal size and the V and J genes are those of that table, whereas D and trimming came from the DNA. Of 95,000 to 150,000 clones detected, roughly 82% appear once; the ten largest clones hold around 3.5%. The entry originates in a study of cytomegalovirus exposure and HLA in healthy donors. The TCR sequence derives from a human donor in good health. Sequencing input: PBMCs.

DNA for the CDR3: TGTGCCAGCACCAGTTCGGGTGCGGGAGTATGGAATGAGCAGTTCTTC. Its translation is CASTSSGAGVWNEQFF. The rearrangement links TRBV5-4 to TRBJ2-1, with 7 bases that match TRBD2. The CDR3 is 16 amino acids. V gave up 6 bases and J gave up 7 bases; unmatched junction bases: 16. Germline assignment: CDR1 SGHNT and CDR2 YYREEE (reference sequence).